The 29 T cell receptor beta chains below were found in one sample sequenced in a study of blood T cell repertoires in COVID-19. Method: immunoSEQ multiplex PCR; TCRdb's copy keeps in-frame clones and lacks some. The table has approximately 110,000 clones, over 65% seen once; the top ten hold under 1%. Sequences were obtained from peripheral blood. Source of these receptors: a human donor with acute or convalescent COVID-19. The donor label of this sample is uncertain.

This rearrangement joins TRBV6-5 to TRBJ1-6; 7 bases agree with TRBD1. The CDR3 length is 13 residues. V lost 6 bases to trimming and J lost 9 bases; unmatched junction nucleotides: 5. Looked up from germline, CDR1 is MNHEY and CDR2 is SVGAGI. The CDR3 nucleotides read TGTGCCAGCAGCGACAGGGTTCGTTCACCCCTCCACTTT. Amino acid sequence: CASSDRVRSPLHF.

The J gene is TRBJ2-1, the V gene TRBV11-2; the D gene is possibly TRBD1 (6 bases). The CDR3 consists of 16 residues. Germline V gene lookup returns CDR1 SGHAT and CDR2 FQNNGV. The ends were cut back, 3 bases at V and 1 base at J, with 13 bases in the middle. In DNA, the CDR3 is TGTGCCAGCAGCTTCTGGGGACACCAATCCTACAATGAGCAGTTCTTC. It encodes CASSFWGHQSYNEQFF.

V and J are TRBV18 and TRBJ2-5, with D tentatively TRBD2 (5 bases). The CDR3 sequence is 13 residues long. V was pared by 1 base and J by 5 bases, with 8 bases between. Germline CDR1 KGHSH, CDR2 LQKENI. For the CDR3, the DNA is TGTGCCAGCTCACCACGAGGGTATGAGACCCAGTACTTC. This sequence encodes CASSPRGYETQYF.

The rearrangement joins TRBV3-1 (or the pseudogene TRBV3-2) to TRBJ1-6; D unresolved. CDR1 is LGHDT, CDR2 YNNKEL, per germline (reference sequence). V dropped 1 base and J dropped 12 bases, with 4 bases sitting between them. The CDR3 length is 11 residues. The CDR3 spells CASSQGGPLHF. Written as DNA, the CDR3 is TGTGCCAGCAGCCAAGGAGGACCCCTCCACTTT.

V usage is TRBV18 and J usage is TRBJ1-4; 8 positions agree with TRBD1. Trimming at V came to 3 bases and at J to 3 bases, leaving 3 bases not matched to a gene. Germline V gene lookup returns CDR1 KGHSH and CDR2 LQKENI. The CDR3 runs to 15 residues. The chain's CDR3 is CASSPDRVANEKLFF. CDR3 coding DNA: TGTGCCAGCTCACCGGACAGGGTAGCTAATGAAAAACTGTTTTTT.

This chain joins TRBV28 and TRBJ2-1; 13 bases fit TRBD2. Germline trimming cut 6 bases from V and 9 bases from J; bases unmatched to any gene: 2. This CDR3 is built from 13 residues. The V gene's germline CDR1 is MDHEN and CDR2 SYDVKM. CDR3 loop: CASRGLAGPEQFF. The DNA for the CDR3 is TGTGCCAGCAGGGGACTAGCGGGGCCTGAGCAGTTCTTC.

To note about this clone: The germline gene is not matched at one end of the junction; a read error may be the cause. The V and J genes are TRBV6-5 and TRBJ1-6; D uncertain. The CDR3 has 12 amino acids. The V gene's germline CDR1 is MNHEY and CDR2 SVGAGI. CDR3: CATSTAGSPLHF. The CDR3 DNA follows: TGTGCCACCAGTACCGCAGGTTCACCCCTCCACTTT.

The DNA for the CDR3 is TGTGCCAGCAGTTTGACTAGCGGGGGGTATGGCGGCACAGATACGCAGTATTTT. The encoded protein is CASSLTSGGYGGTDTQYF. The V gene is TRBV28, the J gene TRBJ2-3, with 13 bases aligning to TRBD2. The CDR3 consists of 18 residues. V lost 3 bases and J lost 1; bases outside the gene matches: 7. In germline, CDR1 is MDHEN, CDR2 SYDVKM.

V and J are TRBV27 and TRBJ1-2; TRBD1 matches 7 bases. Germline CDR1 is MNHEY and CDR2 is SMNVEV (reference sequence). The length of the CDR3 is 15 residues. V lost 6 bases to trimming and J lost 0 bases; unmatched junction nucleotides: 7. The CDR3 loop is CASSRAGTANYGYTF. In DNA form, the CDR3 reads TGTGCCAGCAGCCGAGCCGGGACAGCTAACTATGGCTACACCTTC.

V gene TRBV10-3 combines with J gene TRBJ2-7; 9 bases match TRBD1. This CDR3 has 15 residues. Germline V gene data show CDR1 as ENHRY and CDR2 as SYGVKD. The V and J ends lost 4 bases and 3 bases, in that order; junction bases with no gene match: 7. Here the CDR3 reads CAISGSGTGFYEQYF. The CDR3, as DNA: TGTGCCATCAGTGGAAGCGGGACAGGGTTCTACGAGCAGTACTTC.

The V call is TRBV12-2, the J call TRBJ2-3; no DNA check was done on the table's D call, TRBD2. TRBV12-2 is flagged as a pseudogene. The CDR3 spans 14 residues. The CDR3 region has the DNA TGTCTGCAAGTGGGGGGATCACCTGCAGATACGCAGTATTTT. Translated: CLQVGGSPADTQYF.

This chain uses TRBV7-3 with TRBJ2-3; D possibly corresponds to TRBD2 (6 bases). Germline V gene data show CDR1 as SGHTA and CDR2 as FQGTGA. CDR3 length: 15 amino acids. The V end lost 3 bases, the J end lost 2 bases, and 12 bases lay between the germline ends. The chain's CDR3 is CASSFRTTPTDTQYF. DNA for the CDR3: TGTGCCAGCAGCTTCCGGACTACCCCCACAGATACGCAGTATTTT. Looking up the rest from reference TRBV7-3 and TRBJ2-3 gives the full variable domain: GAGVSQTPSNKVTEKGKYVELRCDPISGHTALYWYRQSLGQGPEFLIYFQGTGAADDSGLPNDRFFAVRPEGSVSTLKIQRTERGDSAVYLCASSFRTTPTDTQYFGPGTRLTVL.

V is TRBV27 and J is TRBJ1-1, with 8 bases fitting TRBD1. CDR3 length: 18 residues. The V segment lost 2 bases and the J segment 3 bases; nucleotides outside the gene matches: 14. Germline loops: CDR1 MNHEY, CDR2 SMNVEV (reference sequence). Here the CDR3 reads CASSLAPPPGGRDTEAFF. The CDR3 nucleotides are TGTGCCAGCAGTTTAGCCCCCCCGCCAGGGGGCCGGGACACTGAAGCTTTCTTT.

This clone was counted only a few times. Written as DNA, the CDR3 is TGTGCCAGCAGCTTAGCCTCGGCGGGCACAGATACGCAGTATTTT. Its protein is CASSLASAGTDTQYF. The chain employs TRBV11-3 and TRBJ2-3; D gene uncertain. Trimming left V 1 base short and J 1 base short, with 9 bases between. Germline V gene sequence: CDR1 SGHNT, CDR2 YENEEA. The CDR3 consists of 15 residues.

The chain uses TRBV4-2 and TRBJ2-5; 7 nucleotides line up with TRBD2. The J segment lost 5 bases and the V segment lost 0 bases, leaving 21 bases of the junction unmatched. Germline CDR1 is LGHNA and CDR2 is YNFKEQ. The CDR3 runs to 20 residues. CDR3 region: CASSQEVSVRERGSGETQYF. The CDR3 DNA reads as TGTGCCAGCAGCCAAGAAGTCTCGGTCAGGGAGCGGGGAAGCGGGGAGACCCAGTACTTC.

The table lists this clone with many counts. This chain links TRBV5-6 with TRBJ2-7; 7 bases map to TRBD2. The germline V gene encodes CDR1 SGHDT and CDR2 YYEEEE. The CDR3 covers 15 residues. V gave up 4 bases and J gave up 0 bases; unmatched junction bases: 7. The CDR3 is CASSPGGRLSYEQYF. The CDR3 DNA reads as TGTGCCAGCAGCCCCGGGGGGAGGCTCTCCTACGAGCAGTACTTC.

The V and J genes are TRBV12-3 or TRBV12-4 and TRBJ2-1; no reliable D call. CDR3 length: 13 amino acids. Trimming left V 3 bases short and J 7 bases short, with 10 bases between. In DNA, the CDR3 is TGTGCCAGCAGTTTCTTCGCGGAGAATGAGCAGTTCTTC. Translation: CASSFFAENEQFF.

CDR3 sequence: CSVPSGGLTGELFF. As DNA, the CDR3 is TGCAGCGTTCCTAGCGGGGGGCTGACCGGGGAGCTGTTTTTT. V is TRBV29-1 and J is TRBJ2-2, with TRBD2 matching over 11 bases. Germline CDR1 reads SQVTM; CDR2 reads ANQGSEA. The CDR3 runs to 14 residues. The V segment lost 5 bases and the J segment 5 bases; nucleotides outside the gene matches: 4.

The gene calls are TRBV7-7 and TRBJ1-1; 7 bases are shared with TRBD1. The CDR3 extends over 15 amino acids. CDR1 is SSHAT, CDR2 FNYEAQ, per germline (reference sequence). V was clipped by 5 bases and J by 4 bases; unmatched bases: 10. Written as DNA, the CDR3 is TGTGCCAGCAGCCCGATGGGGACAGAGGGCACTGAAGCTTTCTTT. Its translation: CASSPMGTEGTEAFF.

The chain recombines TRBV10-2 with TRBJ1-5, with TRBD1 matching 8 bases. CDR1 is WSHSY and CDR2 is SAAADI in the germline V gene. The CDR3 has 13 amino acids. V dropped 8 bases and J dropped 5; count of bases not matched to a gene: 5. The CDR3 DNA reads TGCGCCAGCGGATTGACAGGGGATCAGCCCCAGCATTTT. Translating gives CASGLTGDQPQHF.

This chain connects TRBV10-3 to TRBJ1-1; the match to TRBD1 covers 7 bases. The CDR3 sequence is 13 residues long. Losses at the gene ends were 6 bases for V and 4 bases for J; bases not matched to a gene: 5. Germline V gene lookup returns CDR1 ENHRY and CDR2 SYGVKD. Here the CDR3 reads CAISQGGVTEAFF. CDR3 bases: TGTGCCATCAGCCAAGGGGGCGTCACTGAAGCTTTCTTT.

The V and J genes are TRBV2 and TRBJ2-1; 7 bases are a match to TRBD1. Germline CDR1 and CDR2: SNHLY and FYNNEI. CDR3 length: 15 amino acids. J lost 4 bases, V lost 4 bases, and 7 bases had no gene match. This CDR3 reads CASSATGQIYNEQFF. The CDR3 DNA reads TGTGCCAGCAGTGCAACGGGACAGATATACAATGAGCAGTTCTTC.

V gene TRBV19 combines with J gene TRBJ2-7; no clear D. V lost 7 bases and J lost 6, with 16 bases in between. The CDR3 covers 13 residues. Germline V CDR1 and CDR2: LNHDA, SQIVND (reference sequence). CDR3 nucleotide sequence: TGTGCCAGTATCGGTGGCAGTTCGGGCGAGCAGTACTTC. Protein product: CASIGGSSGEQYF.

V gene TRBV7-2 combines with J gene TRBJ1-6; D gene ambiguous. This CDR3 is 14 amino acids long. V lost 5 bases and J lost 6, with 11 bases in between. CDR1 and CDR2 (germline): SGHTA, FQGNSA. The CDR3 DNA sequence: TGTGCCAGCAGCCGGCGGAGTGTTAATTCACCCCTCCACTTT. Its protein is CASSRRSVNSPLHF.

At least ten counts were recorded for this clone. The CDR3 region is CASSFSDTNSPLHF. The CDR3 nucleotides read TGTGCCAGCAGCTTTAGCGACACTAATTCACCCCTCCACTTT. The chain is built from TRBV5-5 and TRBJ1-6; D unclear. CDR3 length: 14 amino acids. CDR1 is SGHKS and CDR2 is YYEKEE in the germline V gene (reference sequence). V was cut by 2 bases and J by 6 bases, with 9 bases left in between.

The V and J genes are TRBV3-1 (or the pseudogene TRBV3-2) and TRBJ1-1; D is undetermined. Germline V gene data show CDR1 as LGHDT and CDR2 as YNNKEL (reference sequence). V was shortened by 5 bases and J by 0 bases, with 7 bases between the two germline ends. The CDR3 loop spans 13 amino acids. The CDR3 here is CASSAYMNTEAFF. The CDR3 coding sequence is TGTGCCAGCAGCGCATACATGAACACTGAAGCTTTCTTT.

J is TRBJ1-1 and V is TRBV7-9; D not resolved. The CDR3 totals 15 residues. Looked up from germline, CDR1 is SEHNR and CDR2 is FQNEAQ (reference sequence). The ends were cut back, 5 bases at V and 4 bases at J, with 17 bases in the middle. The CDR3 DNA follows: TGTGCCAGCAGCCCCGAACTGTTGGTGAGCACTGAAGCTTTCTTT. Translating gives CASSPELLVSTEAFF. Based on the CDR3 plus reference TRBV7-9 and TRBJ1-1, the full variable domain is DTGVSQNPRHKITKRGQNVTFRCDPISEHNRLYWYRQTLGQGPEFLTYFQNEAQLEKSRLLSDRFSAERPKGSFSTLEIQRTEQGDSAMYLCASSPELLVSTEAFFGQGTRLTVV.

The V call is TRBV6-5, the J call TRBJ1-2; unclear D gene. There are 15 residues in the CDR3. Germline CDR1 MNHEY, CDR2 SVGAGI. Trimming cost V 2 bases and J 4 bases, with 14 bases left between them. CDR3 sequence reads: CASSYQSGGSYGYTF. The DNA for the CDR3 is TGTGCCAGCAGTTACCAGTCGGGAGGGAGCTATGGCTACACCTTC.

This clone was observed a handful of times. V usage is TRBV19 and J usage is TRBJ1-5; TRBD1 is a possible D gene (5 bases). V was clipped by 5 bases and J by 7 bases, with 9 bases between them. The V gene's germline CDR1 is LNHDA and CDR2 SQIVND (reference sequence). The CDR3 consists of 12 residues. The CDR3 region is CASSRGQQPQHF. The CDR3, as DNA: TGTGCCAGTAGTCGAGGACAACAGCCCCAGCATTTT. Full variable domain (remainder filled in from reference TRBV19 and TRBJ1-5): DGGITQSPKYLFRKEGQNVTLSCEQNLNHDAMYWYRQDPGQGLRLIYYSQIVNDFQKGDIAEGYSVSREKKESFPLTVTSAQKNPTAFYLCASSRGQQPQHFGDGTRLSIL.